This passage covers 8 T cell receptor beta chains from one sample sequenced in a study of T cells in Graves' hyperthyroidism and ophthalmopathy. TCR beta CDR3 sequences were amplified from RNA transcripts. An initial round of RT-PCR targeting the TCR CDR3 relied on the HTBI primer set. One entry per CDR3 protein results from TCRdb running MiXCR on the multiplex PCR reads. The data contain hundreds of thousands of distinct CDR3 sequences, about 15% of them singletons. Sequenced sample: blood. These receptors were taken from a man aged 18-30 years with Graves' ophthalmopathy.

The chain uses TRBV19 and TRBJ2-3; tentative D call: TRBD1 (6 bases). CDR1 and CDR2 (germline): LNHDA, SQIVND (reference sequence). The germline V and J ends were trimmed by 1 base and 2 bases, with 13 bases remaining between them. This CDR3 is 16 amino acids long. The CDR3 sequence is CASSIGSGQPTDTQYF. In DNA, the CDR3 is TGTGCCAGTAGTATAGGGTCCGGACAGCCCACAGATACGCAGTATTTT. Full variable domain (outside the CDR3, taken from reference TRBV19 and TRBJ2-3): DGGITQSPKYLFRKEGQNVTLSCEQNLNHDAMYWYRQDPGQGLRLIYYSQIVNDFQKGDIAEGYSVSREKKESFPLTVTSAQKNPTAFYLCASSIGSGQPTDTQYFGPGTRLTVL.

This clonotype showed up many times. This sequence joins TRBV19 and TRBJ2-5; tentatively, D is TRBD2 (5 bases). Germline CDR1 is LNHDA and CDR2 is SQIVND (reference sequence). This CDR3 contains 13 residues. V was pared by 3 bases and J by 7 bases, with 12 bases between. CDR3 loop: CASSIRGAGTQYF. DNA for the CDR3: TGTGCCAGTAGTATCCGGGGTGCGGGGACCCAGTACTTC.

As for this clonotype: Since a much larger clone is just one base distant, this may be a read error. V usage is TRBV18 and J usage is TRBJ2-1; D ambiguous. Germline V gene data show CDR1 as KGHSH and CDR2 as LQKENI. The CDR3 contains 15 residues. CDR3 DNA: TGTGCCAGCCCACCACCGGAGAATATCTACAATGAGCAGTTCTTC. The encoded protein is CASPPPENIYNEQFF.

This clonotype was seen ten or more times. The chain carries TRBV12-3 or TRBV12-4 and TRBJ2-7; 7 bases are a match to TRBD1. V lost 7 bases to trimming and J lost 0 bases; unmatched junction nucleotides: 3. This CDR3 has 13 amino acids. The CDR3 spells CASTDRVSYEQYF. As DNA, the CDR3 is TGTGCCAGCACCGACAGGGTCTCCTACGAGCAGTACTTC.

This clonotype was counted a few times. The V call is TRBV6-1, the J call TRBJ2-3, with D uncertain. This CDR3 is built from 13 residues. CDR1 is MNHNS, CDR2 SASEGT, per germline. Trimming pared 6 bases from V and 6 bases from J, leaving 13 bases between. CDR3 region: CASSSTGADTQYF. CDR3 nucleotide sequence: TGTGCCAGCAGCTCAACCGGAGCGGATACGCAGTATTTT.

This clonotype was seen ten or more times. CDR3 nucleotides: TGTGCCAGCAGCTTAGCCCCGGGTAGAGATCCTGAAGCTTTCTTT. This translates into CASSLAPGRDPEAFF. The chain carries TRBV11-3 and TRBJ1-1; D gene unclear. The CDR3 covers 15 residues. Germline V gives CDR1 SGHNT, CDR2 YENEEA. Trimming removed 1 base from V and 6 bases from J, with 15 bases in between. The complete variable domain, with remaining parts taken from reference TRBV11-3 and TRBJ1-1, reads EAGVVQSPRYKIIEKKQPVAFWCNPISGHNTLYWYLQNLGQGPELLIRYENEEAVDDSQLPKDRFSAERLKGVDSTLKIQPAELGDSAVYLCASSLAPGRDPEAFFGQGTRLTVV.

This clonotype was seen ten or more times. DNA for the CDR3: TGTGCCAGCAGCAAAGGGACTAGCATTGGGGAGACCCAGTACTTC. Protein sequence: CASSKGTSIGETQYF. The chain employs TRBV7-2 and TRBJ2-5; the match to TRBD2 covers 9 bases. Germline loops: CDR1 SGHTA, CDR2 FQGNSA. Trimming at V came to 5 bases and at J to 5 bases, leaving 9 bases not matched to a gene. This CDR3 has 15 amino acids.

At least ten counts were recorded for this clonotype. The V gene is TRBV11-2, the J gene TRBJ2-7, with D uncertain. The V end lost 8 bases, the J end lost 7 bases, and 15 bases lay between the germline ends. This CDR3 spans 12 amino acids. CDR1 and CDR2 (germline): SGHAT, FQNNGV. The CDR3: CASDGLIGEQYF. Here the CDR3 DNA reads TGTGCCAGCGACGGGTTGATTGGGGAGCAGTACTTC.